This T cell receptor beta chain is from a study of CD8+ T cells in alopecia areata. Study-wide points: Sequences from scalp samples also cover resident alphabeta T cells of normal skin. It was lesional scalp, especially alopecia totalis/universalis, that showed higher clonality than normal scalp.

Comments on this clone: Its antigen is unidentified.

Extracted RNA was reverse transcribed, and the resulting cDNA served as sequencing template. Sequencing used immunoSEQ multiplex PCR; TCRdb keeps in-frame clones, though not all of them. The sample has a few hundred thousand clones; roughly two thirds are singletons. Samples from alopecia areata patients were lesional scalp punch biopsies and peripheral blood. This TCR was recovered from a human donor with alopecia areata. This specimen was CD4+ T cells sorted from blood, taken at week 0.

The CDR3 here is CASSLVAADTEAFF. The CDR3 nucleotides are TGCGCCAGCAGCTTGGTGGCAGCGGACACTGAAGCTTTCTTT. The rearrangement uses TRBV5-1 and TRBJ1-1; no reliable D call. Germline CDR1 SGHRS, CDR2 YFSETQ. The CDR3 covers 14 residues. Trimming stripped 0 bases from V and 3 bases from J, with 9 bases between.